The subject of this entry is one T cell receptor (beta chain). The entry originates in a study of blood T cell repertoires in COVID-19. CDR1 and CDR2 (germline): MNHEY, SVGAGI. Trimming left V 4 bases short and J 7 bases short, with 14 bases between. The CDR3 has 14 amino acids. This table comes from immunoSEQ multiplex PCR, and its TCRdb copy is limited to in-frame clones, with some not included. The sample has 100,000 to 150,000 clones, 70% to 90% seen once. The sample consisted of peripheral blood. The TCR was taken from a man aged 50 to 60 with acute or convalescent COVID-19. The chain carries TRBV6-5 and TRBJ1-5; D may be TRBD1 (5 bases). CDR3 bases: TGTGCCAGCAGTTTGTGGCAGGGTGGGCAGCCCCAGCATTTT. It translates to CASSLWQGGQPQHF.